A single sample gave rise to the 6 T cell receptor beta chains below, sequenced in a study of T cells in Graves' hyperthyroidism and ophthalmopathy (dated by TCRdb to the late 2010s). Receptor libraries were prepared by multiplex PCR. Sequencing instrument: Illumina HiSeq 2000. TCR beta CDR3 regions were amplified from RNA transcripts. The first round of RT-PCR for the TCR CDR3 was performed with the HTBI primer set and the Qiagen OneStep RT-PCR kit. The raw public data were reprocessed by TCRdb itself: fastp quality trimming at Q25, MiXCR clonotype calling, in-frame beta chains only. One record per CDR3 amino acid sequence lists the most common genes and DNA. In this sample the table shows approximately 300,000 distinct CDR3 sequences, over 15% of which occur a single time. Clones ranked in the top ten supply around 61% of the sample. The specimen was blood. The receptors were gathered from a woman aged 55-70 years with Graves' ophthalmopathy.

This clonotype has ten or more counts. The chain uses TRBV10-3 and TRBJ2-1; 7 positions agree with TRBD2. V was clipped by 6 bases and J by 4 bases; unmatched bases: 9. CDR1 ENHRY and CDR2 SYGVKD come from the germline V gene. The CDR3 has 15 residues. CDR3 amino acids: CAIRAGGEGYNEQFF. The CDR3 nucleotides read TGTGCCATCAGGGCAGGCGGGGAGGGGTACAATGAGCAGTTCTTC.

This clonotype came up many times. The chain uses TRBV2 and TRBJ1-1; D is ambiguous. V was shortened by 2 bases and J by 1 base, with 8 bases between the two germline ends. In germline, CDR1 is SNHLY, CDR2 FYNNEI. This CDR3 is built from 14 residues. CDR3 in amino acids: CASSERSRNTEAFF. CDR3 sequence (DNA): TGTGCCAGCAGTGAAAGATCCCGGAACACTGAAGCTTTCTTT.

Comment on this clonotype: This clone may be a read error of a much larger clone one base away. V gene TRBV27 combines with J gene TRBJ2-1, with 8 bases aligning to TRBD2. V was clipped by 4 bases and J by 4 bases; unmatched bases: 6. Germline values: CDR1 MNHEY, CDR2 SMNVEV (reference sequence). There are 15 residues in the CDR3. DNA of the CDR3: TGTGCCAGCAGTTCCGACGTAGCGGGATACAATGAGCAGTTCTTC. Its protein product is CASSSDVAGYNEQFF.

This clonotype was seen repeatedly, ten times or more. Being one base from a much bigger clone, this may be a read error. The chain couples TRBV29-1 to TRBJ1-1; D gene ambiguous. CDR3 length: 10 amino acids. CDR1 is SQVTM, CDR2 ANQGSEA, per germline. V was cut by 7 bases and J by 1 base, with 4 bases left in between. Written as DNA, the CDR3 is TGCAGCGGCCAGAACACTGAAGCTTTCTTT. Its protein is CSGQNTEAFF. Filled out from reference TRBV29-1 and TRBJ1-1, the complete variable domain reads SAVISQKPSRDICQRGTSLTIQCQVDSQVTMMFWYRQQPGQSLTLIATANQGSEATYESGFVIDKFPISRPNLTFSTLTVSNMSPEDSSIYLCSGQNTEAFFGQGTRLTVV.

This clonotype was recorded many times. V and J are TRBV28 and TRBJ1-5; D remains unclear. The CDR3 is 14 amino acids. V gave up 2 bases and J gave up 4 bases, with 9 bases separating them. Germline V gene sequence: CDR1 MDHEN, CDR2 SYDVKM. The chain's CDR3 is CASSLGFGNQPQHF. The CDR3 region has the DNA TGTGCCAGCAGTTTAGGGTTCGGGAATCAGCCCCAGCATTTT.

This clonotype occurred many times. The rearrangement joins TRBV7-2 to TRBJ2-7; 7 bases are shared with TRBD1. J lost 9 bases, V lost 5 bases, and 10 bases had no gene match. This CDR3 spans 13 amino acids. Germline V gene sequence: CDR1 SGHTA, CDR2 FQGNSA. CDR3 amino acids: CASSTRQGAGQYF. In DNA, the CDR3 is TGTGCCAGCAGCACCAGACAGGGTGCGGGGCAGTACTTC.